A selection of T cell receptor beta chains follows, all from one sample in a study of early T cells in non-severe SARS-CoV-2 infection. Using its own MiXCR run on the 5' RACE reads, TCRdb lists one record per CDR3 protein. The sample includes about 69,000 distinct CDR3 sequences, about 9% of them seen just once. Specimen: whole blood. All receptors derive from an adult who was a healthcare worker with PCR-confirmed SARS-CoV-2 infection or an uninfected control (not recorded which). The CDR3 runs from the conserved cysteine through the conserved F or W. D genes are given only for firm matches. Clone size, where shown, is once, few, many, or a class for clones that have expanded.

>TRBV14|many|-|TRBJ2-7
CASSLSQGLIDEQYF
TGTGCCAGCAGCCTGTCTCAGGGTTTGATCGACGAGCAGTACTTC
>TRBV7-9|few|-|TRBJ2-7
CASSSRDASYEQYF
TGTGCCAGCAGCTCCCGGGACGCCTCCTACGAGCAGTACTTC
>TRBV20-1|many|TRBD1|TRBJ2-4
CSPDRGQDIQYF
TGCAGTCCCGACAGGGGGCAAGACATTCAGTACTTC
>TRBV12-3/TRBV12-4|many|-|TRBJ2-3
CASSLSSADTQYF
TGTGCCAGCAGTCTTTCTAGCGCAGATACGCAGTATTTT
>TRBV6-1|many|-|TRBJ1-2
CASSESEGLGYGYTF
TGTGCCAGCAGTGAAAGTGAAGGGCTGGGCTATGGCTACACCTTC
>TRBV18|-|TRBD2|TRBJ2-3
CASSRLAGEDTQYF
TGTGCCAGCTCACGTCTAGCGGGGGAAGATACGCAGTATTTT
>TRBV6-2/TRBV6-3|-|-|TRBJ2-7
CASSYGAQFEQYF
TGTGCCAGCAGTTACGGTGCGCAGTTCGAGCAGTACTTC
>TRBV10-1|-|-|TRBJ1-2
CATRREIPKKKYGYTF
TGCGCCACCAGGAGGGAAATTCCTAAAAAGAAATATGGCTACACCTTC
>TRBV3-1|many|-|TRBJ1-6
CASSNRDAGSPLHF
TGTGCCAGCAGCAACAGGGACGCCGGGTCACCCCTCCACTTT
>TRBV11-2|-|-|TRBJ2-1
CASSLGDSLNEQFF
TGTGCCAGCAGCTTAGGGGACTCCCTCAATGAGCAGTTCTTC
>TRBV25-1|few|-|TRBJ2-3
CASSSDFDTDTQYF
TGTGCCAGCAGTTCGGACTTCGACACAGATACGCAGTATTTT
>TRBV29-1|many|TRBD1|TRBJ1-1
CSVSQTGVNTEAFF
TGCAGCGTGTCCCAGACAGGGGTTAACACTGAAGCTTTCTTT
>TRBV7-3|-|-|TRBJ2-3
CASSLGASRDDTQYF
TGTGCCAGCAGCTTAGGGGCCTCAAGAGACGATACGCAGTATTTT
>TRBV7-6|many|-|TRBJ1-5
CASSLNANQPQHF
TGTGCCAGCAGCTTAAACGCCAATCAGCCCCAGCATTTT
>TRBV7-8|few|-|TRBJ2-2
CASSLGSAGESGELFF
TGTGCCAGCAGCTTAGGGTCCGCAGGGGAATCCGGGGAGCTGTTTTTT
>TRBV27|many|TRBD1|TRBJ2-2
CASKPGQAYLLNTGELFF
TGTGCCAGCAAACCGGGACAGGCATACCTTCTGAACACCGGGGAGCTGTTTTTT
>TRBV7-3|few|TRBD2|TRBJ2-2
CASSRAPGLAGMVTGELFF
TGTGCCAGCAGCCGAGCACCGGGACTAGCGGGAATGGTCACCGGGGAGCTGTTTTTT
>TRBV2|many|-|TRBJ2-3
CASSPLISLREATQYF
TGTGCCAGCAGTCCTTTGATTTCCCTGAGAGAGGCTACGCAGTATTTT
>TRBV3-1|few|-|TRBJ2-1
CASRGPNEQFF
TGTGCCAGCCGAGGGCCCAATGAGCAGTTCTTC
>TRBV7-3|few|TRBD1|TRBJ2-2
CASSRTGNTGELFF
TGTGCCAGCAGCCGGACAGGGAACACCGGGGAGCTGTTTTTT
>TRBV7-9|many|-|TRBJ1-4
CASSLSGEKLFF
TGTGCCAGCAGCTTAAGCGGTGAAAAACTGTTTTTT
>TRBV7-6|many|-|TRBJ1-3
CASSPDSSSGNTIYF
TGTGCCAGCAGCCCTGACAGCAGCTCTGGAAACACCATATATTTT
>TRBV5-1|-|TRBD1|TRBJ2-7
CASSLWGQGKEQYF
TGCGCCAGCAGCTTGTGGGGACAGGGAAAAGAACAGTACTTC
>TRBV7-2|few|TRBD1|TRBJ2-1
CASSLDRGLIDEQFF
TGTGCCAGCAGCCTGGACAGGGGGCTTATCGATGAGCAGTTCTTC
>TRBV6-1|few|-|TRBJ1-5
CASSGAGPASWPQHF
TGTGCCAGCAGTGGGGCAGGGCCCGCTAGTTGGCCCCAGCATTTT